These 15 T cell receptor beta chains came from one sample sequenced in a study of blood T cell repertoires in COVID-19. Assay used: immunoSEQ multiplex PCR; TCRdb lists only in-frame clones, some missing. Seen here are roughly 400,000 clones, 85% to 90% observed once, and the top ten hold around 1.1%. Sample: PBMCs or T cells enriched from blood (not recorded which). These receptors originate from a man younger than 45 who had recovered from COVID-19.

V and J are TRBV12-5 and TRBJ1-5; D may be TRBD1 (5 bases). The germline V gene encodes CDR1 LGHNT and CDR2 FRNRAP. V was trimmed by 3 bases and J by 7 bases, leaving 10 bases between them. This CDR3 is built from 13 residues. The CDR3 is CASGFGGDQPQHF. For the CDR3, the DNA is TGTGCTAGTGGTTTTGGGGGGGACCAGCCCCAGCATTTT.

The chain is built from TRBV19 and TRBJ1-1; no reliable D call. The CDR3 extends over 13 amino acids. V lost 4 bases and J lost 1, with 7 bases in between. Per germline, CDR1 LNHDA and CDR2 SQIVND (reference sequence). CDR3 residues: CASSTRKNTEAFF. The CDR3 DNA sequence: TGTGCCAGTAGTACCAGGAAGAACACTGAAGCTTTCTTT. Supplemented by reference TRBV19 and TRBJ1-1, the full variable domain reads DGGITQSPKYLFRKEGQNVTLSCEQNLNHDAMYWYRQDPGQGLRLIYYSQIVNDFQKGDIAEGYSVSREKKESFPLTVTSAQKNPTAFYLCASSTRKNTEAFFGQGTRLTVV.

CDR3 sequence (DNA): TGTGCCAGCTCCGCCCAGGACAATGAGCAGTTCTTC. Protein product: CASSAQDNEQFF. The chain has TRBV18 and TRBJ2-1, with no clear D. Trimming left V 6 bases short and J 5 bases short, with 8 bases between. The CDR3 has 12 amino acids. The germline V gene has CDR1 KGHSH and CDR2 LQKENI.

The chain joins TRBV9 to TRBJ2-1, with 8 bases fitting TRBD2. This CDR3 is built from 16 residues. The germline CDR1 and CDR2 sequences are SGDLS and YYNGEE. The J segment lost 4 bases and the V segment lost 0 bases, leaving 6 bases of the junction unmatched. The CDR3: CASSVVERGLYNEQFF. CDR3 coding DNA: TGTGCCAGCAGCGTAGTAGAGCGGGGGCTATACAATGAGCAGTTCTTC.

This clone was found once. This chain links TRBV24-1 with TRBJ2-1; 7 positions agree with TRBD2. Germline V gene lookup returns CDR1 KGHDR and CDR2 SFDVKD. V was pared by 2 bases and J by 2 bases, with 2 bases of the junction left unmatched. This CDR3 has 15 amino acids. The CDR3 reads CATSDSGGPYNEQFF. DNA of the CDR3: TGTGCCACCAGTGATTCGGGGGGACCCTACAATGAGCAGTTCTTC.

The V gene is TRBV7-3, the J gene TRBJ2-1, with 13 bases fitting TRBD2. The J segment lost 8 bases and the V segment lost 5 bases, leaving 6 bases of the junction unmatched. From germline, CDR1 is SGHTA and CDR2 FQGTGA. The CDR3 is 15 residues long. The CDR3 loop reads CASSPRTSGSDEQFF. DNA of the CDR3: TGTGCCAGCAGCCCACGGACTAGCGGGAGTGATGAGCAGTTCTTC.

In DNA form, the CDR3 reads TGTGCCAGCAGTGGGACACTTCGCACTGAAGCTTTCTTT. It is translated as CASSGTLRTEAFF. The chain combines TRBV28 with TRBJ1-1; D possibly corresponds to TRBD1 (6 bases). Germline V lookup: CDR1 MDHEN, CDR2 SYDVKM. V dropped 5 bases and J dropped 4 bases, with 11 bases sitting between them. The length of the CDR3 is 13 residues.

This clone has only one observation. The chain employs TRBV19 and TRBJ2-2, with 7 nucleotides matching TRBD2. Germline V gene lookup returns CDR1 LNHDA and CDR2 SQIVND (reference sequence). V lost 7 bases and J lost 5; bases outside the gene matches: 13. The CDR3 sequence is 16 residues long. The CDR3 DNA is TGTGCCAGTACTCAAAAGGGAGGGGCCAAAACCGGGGAGCTGTTTTTT. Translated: CASTQKGGAKTGELFF.

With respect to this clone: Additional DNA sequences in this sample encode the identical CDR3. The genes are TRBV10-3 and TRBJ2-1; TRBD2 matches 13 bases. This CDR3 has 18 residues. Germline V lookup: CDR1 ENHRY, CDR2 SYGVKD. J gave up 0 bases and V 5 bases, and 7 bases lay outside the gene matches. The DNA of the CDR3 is TGTGCCATCAGTCCGGGACTAGCGGGGACAAGCTCCTACAATGAGCAGTTCTTC. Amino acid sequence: CAISPGLAGTSSYNEQFF.

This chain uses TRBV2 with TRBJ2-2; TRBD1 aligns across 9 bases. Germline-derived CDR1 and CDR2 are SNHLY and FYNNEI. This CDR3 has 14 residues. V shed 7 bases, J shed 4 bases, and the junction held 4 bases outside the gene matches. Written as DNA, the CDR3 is TGTGCCAGCAAGGGACAGGGCACCACCGGGGAGCTGTTTTTT. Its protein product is CASKGQGTTGELFF. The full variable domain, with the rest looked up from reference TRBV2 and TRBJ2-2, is EPEVTQTPSHQVTQMGQEVILRCVPISNHLYFYWYRQILGQKVEFLVSFYNNEISEKSEIFDDQFSVERPDGSNFTLKIRSTKLEDSAMYFCASKGQGTTGELFFGEGSRLTVL.

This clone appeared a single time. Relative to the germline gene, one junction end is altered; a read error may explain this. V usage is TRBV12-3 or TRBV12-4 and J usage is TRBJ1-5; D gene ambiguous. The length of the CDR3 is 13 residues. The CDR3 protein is CASSLGLRQPQHF. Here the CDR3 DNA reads TGTGCCAGCAGCTTAGGGTTGCGGCAGCCCCAGCATTTT.

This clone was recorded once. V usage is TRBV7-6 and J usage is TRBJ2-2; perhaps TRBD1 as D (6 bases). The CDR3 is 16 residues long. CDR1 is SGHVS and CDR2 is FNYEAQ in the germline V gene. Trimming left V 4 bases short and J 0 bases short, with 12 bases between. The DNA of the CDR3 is TGTGCCAGCAGCTCCGGGACAATTACGAACACCGGGGAGCTGTTTTTT. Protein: CASSSGTITNTGELFF.

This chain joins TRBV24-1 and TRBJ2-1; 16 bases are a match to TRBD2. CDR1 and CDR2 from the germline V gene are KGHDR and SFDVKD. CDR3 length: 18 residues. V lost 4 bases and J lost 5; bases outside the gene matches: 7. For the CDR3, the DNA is TGTGCCACCAGTGACAACACCGGGACTAGCGGGAGGGACAATGAGCAGTTCTTC. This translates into CATSDNTGTSGRDNEQFF.

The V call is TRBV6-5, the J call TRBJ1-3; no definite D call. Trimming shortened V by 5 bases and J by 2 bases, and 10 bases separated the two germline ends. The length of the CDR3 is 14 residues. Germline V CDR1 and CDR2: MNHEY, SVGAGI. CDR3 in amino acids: CASSPREPGNTIYF. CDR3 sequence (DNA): TGTGCCAGCAGTCCCCGGGAACCTGGAAACACCATATATTTT.

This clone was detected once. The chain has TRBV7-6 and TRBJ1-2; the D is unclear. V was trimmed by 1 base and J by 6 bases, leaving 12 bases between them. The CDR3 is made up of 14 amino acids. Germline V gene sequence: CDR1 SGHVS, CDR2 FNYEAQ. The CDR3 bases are TGTGCCAGCAGCTTAGAAGCACAGAAGGATGGCTACACCTTC. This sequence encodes CASSLEAQKDGYTF.